The 24 T cell receptor beta chains reported below all come from one sample, sequenced in a study of beta chain features in type 1 diabetes. Reverse transcription of all isolated RNA meant that expressed TCRB transcripts were sequenced. Here immunoSEQ multiplex PCR was the method, and the copy in TCRdb shows in-frame clones only, minus some. This table has roughly 730,000 clones, 13% appearing once. Findings and limits, study-wide: In every one of the four CD4+ subsets, TCRB CDR3s were moderately but significantly shorter in Type 1 diabetes patients.

What these receptors recognize is not known. Sequenced input: naive CD4+ T cells from blood. The receptors come from a man younger than 35 with type 1 diabetes.

The rearrangement links TRBV6-5 to TRBJ2-6, with 8 positions matching TRBD1. Germline CDR1 is MNHEY and CDR2 is SVGAGI. This CDR3 has 15 amino acids. V was clipped by 6 bases and J by 3 bases; unmatched bases: 4. The CDR3 reads CASSRTGIGANVLTF. The CDR3 DNA follows: TGTGCCAGCAGCCGGACAGGGATTGGGGCCAACGTCCTGACTTTC.

The V and J genes are TRBV5-1 and TRBJ2-1; 8 bases map to TRBD1. Germline CDR1 and CDR2: SGHRS and YFSETQ. CDR3 length: 13 amino acids. With V trimmed by 4 bases and J by 9 bases, 6 bases remained unmatched. CDR3 protein: CASSTRTGFEQFF. DNA of the CDR3: TGCGCCAGCAGCACCAGGACAGGGTTTGAGCAGTTCTTC.

The gene calls are TRBV5-6 and TRBJ1-1, with 11 nucleotides matching TRBD1. V trimming: 4 bases; J trimming: 2 bases; junction bases outside the gene matches: 4. Looked up from germline, CDR1 is SGHDT and CDR2 is YYEEEE. This CDR3 has 15 residues. DNA of the CDR3: TGTGCCAGCAGCGCCCGGACAGGGGGCAACACTGAAGCTTTCTTT. Protein: CASSARTGGNTEAFF.

The chain couples TRBV29-1 to TRBJ2-5; no firm D call. This CDR3 is 15 amino acids long. CDR1 is SQVTM and CDR2 is ANQGSEA in the germline V gene. The V gene lost 8 bases and the J gene lost 5 bases, with 24 bases spanning the gap. The CDR3 protein is CSITSGIGLGETQYF. The CDR3 DNA sequence: TGCAGCATAACGTCAGGTATAGGGCTAGGGGAGACCCAGTACTTC.

This clone was seen a handful of times. The V and J genes are TRBV28 and TRBJ1-4, with TRBD1 identical over 8 bases. Germline CDR1 is MDHEN and CDR2 is SYDVKM. Trimming took 5 bases from V and 8 from J; bases not matched to a gene: 7. This CDR3 contains 14 residues. CDR3 sequence (DNA): TGTGCCAGCAGTAAGGACAGGGTTCAGGAAAAACTGTTTTTT. It codes for CASSKDRVQEKLFF.

V is TRBV13 and J is TRBJ2-5; 10 nucleotides agree with TRBD2. V trimming: 0 bases; J trimming: 0 bases; junction bases outside the gene matches: 7. The CDR3 extends over 18 amino acids. Germline CDR1 and CDR2: PRHDT and FYEKMQ (reference sequence). The CDR3 here is CASSLGRGSGGYQETQYF. For the CDR3, the DNA is TGTGCCAGCAGCTTAGGCCGAGGTAGCGGGGGGTACCAAGAGACCCAGTACTTC.

This clone showed up just a few times. The chain links TRBV7-8 to TRBJ2-3, with D perhaps matching TRBD2 (6 bases). Trimming cost V 3 bases and J 6 bases, with 13 bases left between them. Germline assignment: CDR1 SGHVS and CDR2 FQNEAQ. The CDR3 covers 14 residues. For the CDR3, the DNA is TGTGCCAGCAGCTTGGGTTCCGGAGGGGATACGCAGTATTTT. It specifies CASSLGSGGDTQYF.

The chain has TRBV30 and TRBJ1-2; D remains ambiguous. The CDR3 length is 10 residues. Per germline, CDR1 GTSNPN and CDR2 SVGIG (reference sequence). The V and J ends lost 3 bases and 7 bases respectively, with 6 bases between them. The CDR3 loop is CAWRMGGYTF. CDR3 in DNA: TGTGCCTGGAGAATGGGTGGCTACACCTTC.

This clone was seen a handful of times. The chain links TRBV2 to TRBJ2-2; 8 bases match TRBD2. In germline, CDR1 is SNHLY, CDR2 FYNNEI. Germline trimming cut 8 bases from V and 4 bases from J; bases unmatched to any gene: 9. This CDR3 is 15 amino acids long. This chain's CDR3 is CASYPGGPATGELFF. The CDR3 nucleotides are TGTGCCAGCTACCCGGGGGGGCCTGCCACCGGGGAGCTGTTTTTT. Based on the CDR3 plus reference TRBV2 and TRBJ2-2, the full variable domain is EPEVTQTPSHQVTQMGQEVILRCVPISNHLYFYWYRQILGQKVEFLVSFYNNEISEKSEIFDDQFSVERPDGSNFTLKIRSTKLEDSAMYFCASYPGGPATGELFFGEGSRLTVL.

This clone was observed a few times. This chain uses TRBV14 with TRBJ2-2; TRBD1 might be the D (5 bases). Trimming cost V 3 bases and J 5 bases, with 13 bases left between them. The CDR3 sequence is 15 residues long. Germline CDR1 reads SGHDN; CDR2 reads FVKESK. Here the CDR3 reads CASSHRAPRTGELFF. In DNA, the CDR3 is TGTGCCAGCAGCCACAGGGCGCCGAGAACCGGGGAGCTGTTTTTT.

V and J are TRBV30 and TRBJ1-1; possibly TRBD1 for D (6 bases). There are 14 residues in the CDR3. V lost 2 bases and J 4 bases, leaving 14 bases between the germline ends. Germline V gene data show CDR1 as GTSNPN and CDR2 as SVGIG (reference sequence). The CDR3 here is CAWSTGQFSTEAFF. The CDR3 nucleotides read TGTGCCTGGAGTACTGGACAGTTTTCCACTGAAGCTTTCTTT.

The chain joins TRBV28 to TRBJ2-6, with D hard to call. Looked up from germline, CDR1 is MDHEN and CDR2 is SYDVKM. V was clipped by 3 bases and J by 7 bases, with 13 bases between them. There are 15 residues in the CDR3. The CDR3 loop is CASSFGPFGANVLTF. CDR3 coding DNA: TGTGCCAGCAGTTTCGGTCCCTTCGGAGCCAACGTCCTGACTTTC.

J is TRBJ1-6 and V is TRBV27; TRBD1 agrees at 9 bases. The CDR3 runs 15 residues. From germline, CDR1 is MNHEY and CDR2 SMNVEV (reference sequence). V lost 5 bases to trimming and J lost 8 bases; unmatched junction nucleotides: 7. The CDR3 region is CASSPLQGADSPLHF. The DNA for the CDR3 is TGTGCCAGCAGTCCCCTACAGGGGGCTGATTCACCCCTCCACTTT.

This clone has only a few counts. The same CDR3 can be traced to other DNA sequences in this sample. This chain uses TRBV6-1 with TRBJ2-3, with D hard to call. Germline CDR1 is MNHNS and CDR2 is SASEGT. V lost 5 bases, J lost 0 bases, and 3 bases lay in between. This CDR3 has 12 amino acids. The DNA of the CDR3 is TGTGCCAGCAGTTCTAGCACAGATACGCAGTATTTT. Its translation is CASSSSTDTQYF.

The chain couples TRBV4-2 to TRBJ2-5, with 9 bases that match TRBD2. CDR3 length equals 16 residues. With V trimmed by 4 bases and J by 5 bases, 11 bases remained unmatched. Per the germline V gene, CDR1 is LGHNA and CDR2 is YNFKEQ. The CDR3 spells CASSPSPAGGGETQYF. DNA for the CDR3: TGTGCCAGCAGCCCTTCCCCAGCGGGGGGCGGGGAGACCCAGTACTTC.

This clone was observed a few times. CDR3 loop: CASDSYNSPLHF. CDR3 sequence (DNA): TGTGCCAGCGACTCCTATAATTCACCCCTCCACTTT. J is TRBJ1-6 and V is TRBV6-6; no clear D gene. The CDR3 extends over 12 amino acids. V lost 8 bases and J 0 bases, leaving 2 bases between the germline ends. Looked up from germline, CDR1 is MNHNY and CDR2 is SVGAGI (reference sequence).

This clone occurred a few times. The chain is built from TRBV6-6 and TRBJ1-5, with D perhaps matching TRBD1 (5 bases). CDR1 and CDR2 (germline): MNHNY, SVGAGI (reference sequence). The V end lost 5 bases, the J end lost 2 bases, and 16 bases lay between the germline ends. The CDR3 sequence is 16 residues long. In DNA form, the CDR3 reads TGTGCCAGCAGTGGGGACCTGGGGGGTGGCAATCAGCCCCAGCATTTT. It translates to CASSGDLGGGNQPQHF.

This clone showed up just a few times. The chain has TRBV30 and TRBJ1-5; the match to TRBD1 covers 7 bases. This CDR3 region has 14 residues. V lost 1 base, J lost 4 bases, and 4 bases stayed unmatched. Per the germline V gene, CDR1 is GTSNPN and CDR2 is SVGIG (reference sequence). CDR3 sequence (DNA): TGTGCCTGGAGTGGAGGACAGGCAAATCAGCCCCAGCATTTT. As protein: CAWSGGQANQPQHF.

The chain carries TRBV4-1 and TRBJ1-6, with a tentative D call TRBD1 (5 bases). The germline CDR1 and CDR2 sequences are MGHRA and YSYEKL. The CDR3 has 15 amino acids. V dropped 5 bases and J dropped 7 bases, with 15 bases sitting between them. The CDR3 nucleotides are TGCGCCAGCAGCTACCTGGAAGAGGGGAATTCACCCCTCCACTTT. This gives the protein CASSYLEEGNSPLHF.

There are a few counts of this clone. V is TRBV29-1 and J is TRBJ1-2; D is unclear. The V end lost 4 bases, the J end lost 2 bases, and 14 bases lay between the germline ends. Germline CDR1 is SQVTM and CDR2 is ANQGSEA. The length of the CDR3 is 14 residues. This CDR3 is CSVGGPQENYGYTF. CDR3 in DNA: TGCAGCGTTGGAGGCCCTCAGGAGAACTATGGCTACACCTTC.

This clone was counted between two and nine times. The chain employs TRBV7-8 and TRBJ2-1, with TRBD2 matching over 13 bases. V trimming: 5 bases; J trimming: 2 bases; junction bases outside the gene matches: 9. This CDR3 contains 18 residues. CDR1 and CDR2 (germline): SGHVS, FQNEAQ. As DNA, the CDR3 is TGTGCCAGCAGCCTCCGGACTAGCGGGGGAGGGACCTACAATGAGCAGTTCTTC. Its protein is CASSLRTSGGGTYNEQFF.

This clone was observed a few times. The V call is TRBV15, the J call TRBJ2-1; TRBD2 agrees at 8 bases. The germline gives CDR1 LNHNV, CDR2 YYDKDF (reference sequence). The CDR3 extends over 13 amino acids. V lost 3 bases to trimming and J lost 9 bases; unmatched junction nucleotides: 4. CDR3 nucleotides: TGTGCCACCAGCAGCCTCAGCGGGGGTGAGCAGTTCTTC. It encodes CATSSLSGGEQFF. The full variable domain, rest sourced from reference TRBV15 and TRBJ2-1, is DAMVIQNPRYQVTQFGKPVTLSCSQTLNHNVMYWYQQKSSQAPKLLFHYYDKDFNNEADTPDNFQSRRPNTSFCFLDIRSPGLGDTAMYLCATSSLSGGEQFFGPGTRLTVL.

The chain is built from TRBV5-1 and TRBJ1-3, with D possibly TRBD1 on 6 matching bases. Germline CDR1 and CDR2: SGHRS and YFSETQ. V lost 0 bases and J lost 1, with 8 bases in between. The CDR3 totals 15 residues. The DNA of the CDR3 is TGCGCCAGCAGCTTGGGACAGGCTTCTGGAAACACCATATATTTT. Encoded protein: CASSLGQASGNTIYF.

In its sample, this clone was seen a few times. J is TRBJ1-2 and V is TRBV29-1, with D possibly TRBD1 on 5 matching bases. From germline, CDR1 is SQVTM and CDR2 ANQGSEA. The CDR3 contains 13 residues. V gave up 4 bases and J gave up 4 bases, with 13 bases separating them. CDR3 nucleotide sequence: TGCAGCGTTGGCCCAGGGACTAGCTATGGCTACACCTTC. Encoded protein: CSVGPGTSYGYTF.